The text below deals with one TCR beta chain. Sequenced by immunoSEQ multiplex PCR; TCRdb stores in-frame clones only, minus some. The table has some 150,000 clones, about 95% seen once. V was clipped by 6 bases and J by 2 bases; unmatched bases: 2. There are 14 residues in the CDR3. Germline CDR1 is LNHDA and CDR2 is SQIVND (reference sequence). The data originate from a study of T cell responses to AZD1222 COVID-19 vaccine. As for the study in general: Second-dose recipients at about 4 or about 12 weeks were treated as one pooled group.

The input for sequencing was peripheral blood, taken on day 0 of AZD1222 vaccination. The chain carries TRBV19 and TRBJ2-5; 11 bases are shared with TRBD2. This clonotype was sampled from an adult in good health. CDR3 in amino acids: CASSGTSGQETQYF. DNA for the CDR3: TGTGCCAGTAGCGGGACTAGCGGACAAGAGACCCAGTACTTC.